One sample yielded the 5 T cell receptor beta chains listed below, sequenced in a study of T-cell reconstitution after alpha-beta-depleted transplantation in children. Preparation of the TCRbeta library was carried out with unique molecular identifiers. Via MiXCR, TCRdb re-called the PCR reads, giving one row per CDR3 protein. There are a few hundred thousand distinct CDR3 sequences in the sample; about 9.4% occur only once, and roughly 7% lies in the top ten. The material was PBMCs, obtained before TCRalphabeta/CD19-depleted stem cell transplant. The receptors stem from a boy under two years old with acute myeloid leukemia, due to receive a stem cell transplant.

At least ten counts were recorded for this clonotype. The rearrangement joins TRBV5-1 to TRBJ2-1, with D possibly TRBD2 on 7 matching bases. Germline loops: CDR1 SGHRS, CDR2 YFSETQ. The CDR3 has 17 residues. Trimming took off 1 base at V and 2 bases at J, with 16 bases between the two ends. The CDR3 protein is CASSLLIGGGAYNEQFF. The CDR3 DNA is TGCGCCAGCAGCTTGCTGATTGGGGGGGGCGCCTACAATGAGCAGTTCTTC.

There are many counts of this clonotype. The V gene is TRBV6-2 or TRBV6-3, the J gene TRBJ2-7, with 12 bases that match TRBD2. This CDR3 comprises 15 residues. Germline values: CDR1 MNHEY, CDR2 SVGEGT. Trimming at V came to 5 bases and at J to 3 bases, leaving 5 bases not matched to a gene. The CDR3 loop is CASSTTGLAGYEQYF. The CDR3 coding sequence is TGTGCCAGCAGTACCACGGGACTAGCGGGCTACGAGCAGTACTTC.

This clonotype was seen at least ten times. The rearrangement links TRBV7-9 to TRBJ2-1, with D unclear. Germline values: CDR1 SEHNR, CDR2 FQNEAQ (reference sequence). CDR3 length equals 15 residues. V was trimmed by 1 base and J by 6 bases, leaving 13 bases between them. The CDR3 bases are TGTGCCAGCAGCTTAGTAGTCGGCAATGTCAATGAGCAGTTCTTC. Its translation: CASSLVVGNVNEQFF.

The table lists this clonotype with a few counts. The chain combines TRBV6-2 or TRBV6-3 with TRBJ2-2; D gene uncertain. CDR3 length equals 14 residues. With 3 bases removed from V and 1 base from J, the gap between germline ends came to 6 bases. Germline V gene data show CDR1 as MNHEY and CDR2 as SVGEGT. In nucleotides, the CDR3 is TGTGCCAGCAGTTATGGACGGAACACCGGGGAGCTGTTTTTT. Translation: CASSYGRNTGELFF.

This clonotype was found many times. V and J are TRBV29-1 and TRBJ2-2; D possibly corresponds to TRBD1 (5 bases). The V and J ends lost 4 bases and 1 base respectively, with 10 bases between them. The length of the CDR3 is 14 residues. Germline V gives CDR1 SQVTM, CDR2 ANQGSEA. The CDR3 DNA reads TGCAGCGTTGCCGAACAGGAGAACACCGGGGAGCTGTTTTTT. This encodes CSVAEQENTGELFF.